Listed here is a single TCR beta chain. The CDR3 runs 16 residues. CDR1 is SGHRS and CDR2 is YFSETQ in the germline V gene. V shed 4 bases, J shed 5 bases, and the junction held 8 bases outside the gene matches. The data were produced by immunoSEQ multiplex PCR, yet TCRdb's version contains in-frame clones alone and is incomplete. The sample includes roughly 9,700 clones, roughly three fifths of them seen just once. The sample originates from a study of tissue T cells after allogeneic stem cell transplantation. This clonotype was sampled from a woman aged 18 to 55 with breast cancer. This sample comprised tissue from the ileum, obtained at autopsy. The chain is built from TRBV5-1 and TRBJ2-3; 12 bases are a match to TRBD2. This CDR3 reads CASSELPGLAGDTQYF. The CDR3 bases are TGCGCCAGCAGCGAATTACCGGGACTAGCGGGAGATACGCAGTATTTT.